The clone carrying this T cell receptor beta chain has a count of ten or more. These data are taken from a study of tumor-infiltrating lymphocytes in primary liver carcinoma. Extraction also yielded germline DNA, while blood RNA was obtained from unsorted whole blood. CDR3 size: 13 residues. Germline CDR1 reads SGHAT; CDR2 reads FQNNGV. Trimming cost V 1 base and J 7 bases; bases outside gene matches: 0. Making TCR beta cDNA involved around 540 ng total RNA and a constant-region primer. Sequencing libraries for TCR beta derived from three nested multiplex PCR rounds that used slightly modified ARM-PCR. TRBV1-TRBV30 forward primers paired with a C-beta reverse primer drove the first two PCR rounds, approximately 11 cycles each. TCRdb recomputed calls from the multiplex PCR reads with MiXCR, one row per CDR3 protein. The sample carries 180,000 or so distinct CDR3 sequences, approximately 60% recorded once.

The receptor was isolated from a man aged 35 to 55 with primary liver carcinoma and hepatitis B virus infection. Sequencing used peripheral blood. The rearrangement uses TRBV11-2 and TRBJ2-1, with 8 bases fitting TRBD1. The CDR3 nucleotides are TGTGCCAGCAGCTTAGGGACAGGGAATGAGCAGTTCTTC. Translation: CASSLGTGNEQFF.